Sequencing of this TCR beta chain was carried out in a study of cytomegalovirus exposure and HLA in healthy donors. It was with 60 Vbeta and 13 Jbeta primers that the PCR ran. Sequencing was performed with immunoSEQ multiplex PCR; in TCRdb, only in-frame clones are kept and a portion is missing. The sample's table shows 85,000 to 90,000 clones. General study points: A later analysis appeared to link common viral pathogens to several of the most significant clusters.

The junction had 7 bases not matched to a gene; V was cut back by 3 bases and J by 3 bases. The CDR3 has 15 residues. CDR1 and CDR2 from the germline V gene are SGDLS and YYNGEE. To note about this clone: Its antigen is unknown.

The specimen sequenced was PBMCs. This chain uses TRBV9 with TRBJ1-1, with TRBD1 matching 8 bases. The sequence was collected from a man aged 50 or older in good health and CMV-seropositive. The DNA for the CDR3 is TGTGCCAGCAGCGCAGGGGGCCGGGGGTACACTGAAGCTTTCTTT. This sequence encodes CASSAGGRGYTEAFF. The variable domain in full, with the rest retrieved from reference TRBV9 and TRBJ1-1, is DSGVTQTPKHLITATGQRVTLRCSPRSGDLSVYWYQQSLDQGLQFLIQYYNGEERAKGNILERFSAQQFPDLHSELNLSSLELGDSALYFCASSAGGRGYTEAFFGQGTRLTVV.